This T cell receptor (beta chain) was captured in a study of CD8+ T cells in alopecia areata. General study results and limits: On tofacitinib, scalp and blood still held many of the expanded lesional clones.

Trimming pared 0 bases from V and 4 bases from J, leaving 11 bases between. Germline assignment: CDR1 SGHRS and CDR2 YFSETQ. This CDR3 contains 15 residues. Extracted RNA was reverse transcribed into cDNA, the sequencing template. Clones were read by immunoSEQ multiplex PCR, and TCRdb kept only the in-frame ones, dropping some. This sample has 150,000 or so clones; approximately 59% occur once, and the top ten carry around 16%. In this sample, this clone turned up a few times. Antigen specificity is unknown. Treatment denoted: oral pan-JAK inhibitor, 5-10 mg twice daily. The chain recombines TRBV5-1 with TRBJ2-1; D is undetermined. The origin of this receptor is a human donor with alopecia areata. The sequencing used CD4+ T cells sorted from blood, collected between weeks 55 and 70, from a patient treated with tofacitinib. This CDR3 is CASSLDLENYNEQFF. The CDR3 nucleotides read TGCGCCAGCAGCTTGGATCTAGAGAATTACAATGAGCAGTTCTTC.